Listed below are T cell receptor beta chains from one sample, sequenced in a study of T-cell reconstitution after alpha-beta-depleted transplantation in children. Each CDR3 protein gets one entry after TCRdb re-called the PCR reads with MiXCR. The table records approximately 350,000 distinct CDR3 sequences, roughly 15% of them present only once. Material: PBMCs, mostly from graft donor cells, obtained 360 days after TCRalphabeta/CD19-depleted stem cell transplant. The receptor source for this set is a male patient between 2 and 10 years old who had a stem cell transplant for acute lymphoblastic leukemia, so the T cells may come from the graft donor. Both conserved end residues are part of each CDR3. D genes are given only for firm matches. Clone size appears in some rows only: once, few, many, or a class for an expanded clone.

>TRBD1|TRBV5-1|TRBJ2-5|-
TGCGCCAGCAGCTTCACAGGGGGGGAGACCCAGTACTTC
CASSFTGGETQYF
>-|TRBV7-2|TRBJ2-3|few
TGTGCCAGCAGCTTAGGTACAGCTAGCACAGATACGCAGTATTTT
CASSLGTASTDTQYF
>-|TRBV29-1|TRBJ2-2|few
TGCAGCGTTGCAGATCTTGGGAACACCGGGGAGCTGTTTTTT
CSVADLGNTGELFF
>-|TRBV28|TRBJ2-3|many
TGTGCCAGCAGTTTACAAGCGCCAGATACGCAGTATTTT
CASSLQAPDTQYF
>-|TRBV28|TRBJ2-1|few
TGTGCCAGCAGGTGGCTAGATGAGCAGTTCTTC
CASRWLDEQFF
>-|TRBV7-2|TRBJ1-5|-
TGTGCCAGCAGCTCGTGGGTGAGCCAGCCCCAGCATTTT
CASSSWVSQPQHF
>-|TRBV5-6|TRBJ1-5|few
TGTGCCAGCAGCTTTCGCACCCTGGGACGGCCCAATCAGCCCCAGCATTTT
CASSFRTLGRPNQPQHF
>-|TRBV3-1|TRBJ2-1|-
TGTGCCAGCAGCCAAGAATCCGGGAGAGGGTGTGACGAGCAGTTCTTC
CASSQESGRGCDEQFF
>-|TRBV4-2|TRBJ1-6|few
TGTGCCAGCAGCCAAGAGTCCCAGAGCTCCTATAATTCACCCCTCCACTTT
CASSQESQSSYNSPLHF
>-|TRBV15|TRBJ1-3|-
TGTGCCACCAGCAGAGGACGTGGTGGAAACACCATATATTTT
CATSRGRGGNTIYF
>-|TRBV6-2/TRBV6-3|TRBJ2-1|-
TGTGCCAGCAGTACCCCAGGACTAGGGGGGAATGAGCAGTTCTTC
CASSTPGLGGNEQFF
>-|TRBV7-3|TRBJ2-1|-
TGTGCCAGCAGCCCGAGTACGACCTACAATGAGCAGTTCTTC
CASSPSTTYNEQFF
>-|TRBV5-6|TRBJ2-7|-
TGTGCCAGCAGCTCGCTGGTTCTGCGAGCGGAACGCTACGAGCAGTACTTC
CASSSLVLRAERYEQYF
>-|TRBV20-1|TRBJ2-2|few
TGCAGTGCTAGAGACTACTACACCGGGGAGCTGTTTTTT
CSARDYYTGELFF
>TRBD2|TRBV6-1|TRBJ2-1|-
TGTGCCAGCAACATAGCGGGAGTAGTTACTGAGCAGTTCTTC
CASNIAGVVTEQFF
>-|TRBV4-1|TRBJ2-1|many
TGCGCCAGCAGCCAAGCGTCTACTTCGGGAAGGTATGAGCAGTTCTTC
CASSQASTSGRYEQFF
>-|TRBV11-3|TRBJ2-1|-
TGTGCCAGCAGCTTAGGGGGGGCAGATGAGCAGTTCTTC
CASSLGGADEQFF
>TRBD1|TRBV19|TRBJ1-1|few
TGTGCCAGTAGTATCGGACAGGGGGCCGCTACTGAAGCTTTCTTT
CASSIGQGAATEAFF
>TRBD1|TRBV7-9|TRBJ2-2|few
TGTGCCAGCAGCCCCAAGACAGGGAATGGGGAGCTGTTTTTT
CASSPKTGNGELFF
>TRBD2|TRBV5-1|TRBJ2-1|-
TGCGCCAGCAGCCCGGGACTAGCGGGAGGTACCTCCTACAATGAGCAGTTCTTC
CASSPGLAGGTSYNEQFF
>-|TRBV4-3|TRBJ1-2|many
TGCGCCAGCAGCCAAGAGGTATTCTATGGCTACACCTTC
CASSQEVFYGYTF
>-|TRBV12-3/TRBV12-4|TRBJ1-2|-
TGTGCCAGCAGTCGGGCGGGGCTGGCGGATGGCTACACCTTC
CASSRAGLADGYTF
>TRBD1|TRBV29-1|TRBJ2-1|few
TGCAGCGTTATTCCCTTTAGGACAGGGGCCCACAATGAGCAGTTCTTC
CSVIPFRTGAHNEQFF
>TRBD2|TRBV2|TRBJ2-3|-
TGTGCCATCAGCGTGACTAGCGGGAGTACAGATACGCAGTATTTT
CAISVTSGSTDTQYF
>TRBD2|TRBV25-1|TRBJ2-1|many
TGTGCCAGCACTAAGACCGGGACTAGCGGTTACAATGAGCAGTTCTTC
CASTKTGTSGYNEQFF
>-|TRBV28|TRBJ2-7|-
TGTGCCAGCAGTGCATCCCCCGGGGGCGAGCAGTACTTC
CASSASPGGEQYF
>TRBD1|TRBV18|TRBJ2-7|once
TGTGCCAGCTCACCCGGGACAGGGGCGGTCTACGAGCAGTACTTC
CASSPGTGAVYEQYF
>TRBD2|TRBV5-1|TRBJ2-7|-
TGCGCCAGCAGCTTAACTAGCGGGAGGGCCCATGAGCAGTACTTC
CASSLTSGRAHEQYF
>-|TRBV15|TRBJ1-2|few
TGTGCCACCAGCACAAGGAACAACTATGGCTACACCTTC
CATSTRNNYGYTF
>TRBD2|TRBV4-3|TRBJ2-7|-
TGCGCCAGCAGCCCTCACCCAGGGATAGCGGGAACCTACGAGCAGTACTTC
CASSPHPGIAGTYEQYF
>-|TRBV5-4|TRBJ2-5|-
TGTGCCAGCAGCTTGACACGGACTACGGGGGAGACCCAGTACTTC
CASSLTRTTGETQYF
>TRBD1|TRBV4-3|TRBJ2-7|-
TGCGCCAGCAGCCAAGCGGGACAGGGCCCTTACGAGCAGTACTTC
CASSQAGQGPYEQYF
>-|TRBV7-9|TRBJ1-2|few
TGTGCCAGCAGCTCTGGGACACTAGCTAACTATGGCTACACCTTC
CASSSGTLANYGYTF
>TRBD1|TRBV9|TRBJ2-3|-
TGTGCCAGCATAAGAGGGCAGGGGGTCCCCGATACGCAGTATTTT
CASIRGQGVPDTQYF
>-|TRBV20-1|TRBJ2-7|-
TGCAGTGCTAGAGATCTTTTGGGGACCAGCTACGAGCAGTACTTC
CSARDLLGTSYEQYF
>-|TRBV20-1|TRBJ1-5|-
TGCAGTGCTAGAGAGGGGGTAAGCAATCAGCCCCAGCATTTT
CSAREGVSNQPQHF
>-|TRBV7-2|TRBJ2-2|-
TGTGCCAGCAGCCCTCAGCGCACCGGGGAGCTGTTTTTT
CASSPQRTGELFF
>-|TRBV29-1|TRBJ2-3|-
TGCAGCGTTATAGCACGGGGCACAGATACGCAGTATTTT
CSVIARGTDTQYF
>-|TRBV7-8|TRBJ2-2|few
TGTGCCAGCAGCTATGGACGGATGGCCGGGGAGCTGTTTTTT
CASSYGRMAGELFF
>TRBD1|TRBV28|TRBJ2-7|many
TGTGCCAGCAGTTTAGGGGACAGGTCCGAGCAGTACTTC
CASSLGDRSEQYF
>-|TRBV5-1|TRBJ1-2|-
TGCGCCAGCAGCTTGGAGGTCGGGGCCCCCTCATATGGCTACACCTTC
CASSLEVGAPSYGYTF
>-|TRBV5-1|TRBJ2-3|few
TGCGCCAGCAGCTTGTCCGCCTTCACAGATACGCAGTATTTT
CASSLSAFTDTQYF
>-|TRBV27|TRBJ2-5|-
TGTGCCAGCAGTTTACAACTAGAGGGAGAGACCCAGTACTTC
CASSLQLEGETQYF
>-|TRBV12-3/TRBV12-4|TRBJ2-2|-
TGTGCCACCTATGAAGGTTTCGGGACTTTCACCGGGGAGCTGTTTTTT
CATYEGFGTFTGELFF
>TRBD2|TRBV4-1|TRBJ2-3|-
TGCGCCAGCAGCCAAGTGGGACTAGCGGGAGCGGTTGAGTATTTT
CASSQVGLAGAVEYF
>TRBD2|TRBV5-1|TRBJ2-1|-
TGCGCCAGCAGCTTGGAAGTAGCGGGCCCCAACAATGAGCAGTTCTTC
CASSLEVAGPNNEQFF
>TRBD2|TRBV28|TRBJ2-3|-
TGTGCCAGCAGTTTAGGCGGGAGGGCAAGAGATACGCAGTATTTT
CASSLGGRARDTQYF
>TRBD2|TRBV12-3/TRBV12-4|TRBJ2-3|-
TGTACCAGCAGCTTCCCACCGGGACTAGCGGGATGGTCAGATACGCAGTATTTT
CTSSFPPGLAGWSDTQYF
>-|TRBV5-1|TRBJ2-7|many
TGCGCCAGCAGCTCCGGGACGGTGTCCTACGAGCAGTACTTC
CASSSGTVSYEQYF
>-|TRBV12-3/TRBV12-4|TRBJ1-6|few
TGTGCCAGCAGTGCGACAGTGTCGAATTCACCCCTCCACTTT
CASSATVSNSPLHF